Each of the 24 T cell receptor beta chains below was sequenced from the same sample in a study of metastatic and nonmetastatic thyroid tumors. TCRdb re-clonotyped the PCR reads through MiXCR. The sample holds more than 5,500 clones, under 45% seen once. Every patient was untreated before thyroid surgery. The sample taken for sequencing was tumor tissue. These receptors came from a female donor with papillary thyroid cancer or a benign thyroid nodule (not recorded which). Some clones in this sample may be carry-over from other donors' samples.

The chain combines TRBV7-2 with TRBJ1-6, with TRBD1 identical over 10 bases. Looked up from germline, CDR1 is SGHTA and CDR2 is FQGNSA. V gave up 0 bases and J gave up 9 bases; unmatched junction bases: 8. CDR3 length: 17 amino acids. Written as DNA, the CDR3 is TGTGCCAGCAGCTTAGCTCCCCGGGACAGGGGATTTTCACCCCTCCACTTT. It is translated as CASSLAPRDRGFSPLHF.

This clone occurred a few times. The CDR3 loop reads CATGVGQGTQYF. CDR3 DNA: TGTGCCACAGGGGTGGGACAGGGGACCCAGTACTTC. The gene calls are TRBV24-1 and TRBJ2-5; 9 nucleotides agree with TRBD1. Per the germline V gene, CDR1 is KGHDR and CDR2 is SFDVKD. The CDR3 length is 12 residues. Trimming cost V 10 bases and J 7 bases; bases outside gene matches: 6.

The chain uses TRBV20-1 and TRBJ1-1; no definite D call. Per germline, CDR1 DFQATT and CDR2 SNEGSKA (reference sequence). V was trimmed by 4 bases and J by 0 bases, leaving 6 bases between them. This CDR3 is 12 amino acids long. CDR3 in amino acids: CSAIYLNTEAFF. CDR3 sequence (DNA): TGCAGTGCTATATACCTGAACACTGAAGCTTTCTTT.

This clone was observed many times. This may be a read error: a much more frequent sequence differs by one nucleotide. Other DNA variants within this sample encode the same CDR3. The chain combines TRBV5-1 with TRBJ2-2; 14 bases align to TRBD2. Losses at the gene ends were 5 bases for V and 6 bases for J; bases not matched to a gene: 6. This CDR3 has 16 amino acids. Looked up from germline, CDR1 is SGHRS and CDR2 is YFSETQ. In DNA, the CDR3 is TGCGCCAGCAGTGAGGGACTAGCGGGAGATGCCGGGGAGCTGTTTTTT. This gives the protein CASSEGLAGDAGELFF.

This rearrangement joins TRBV20-1 to TRBJ1-5; 8 positions match TRBD1. The germline V gene encodes CDR1 DFQATT and CDR2 SNEGSKA (reference sequence). Trimming removed 6 bases from V and 0 bases from J; junction bases left unmatched: 10. The CDR3 extends over 16 amino acids. This CDR3 reads CSASGTGHYSNQPQHF. CDR3 nucleotide sequence: TGCAGTGCCTCCGGGACAGGACATTATAGCAATCAGCCCCAGCATTTT.

The chain carries TRBV14 and TRBJ2-3; D is unclear. The V gene lost 4 bases and the J gene lost 0 bases, with 17 bases spanning the gap. In germline, CDR1 is SGHDN, CDR2 FVKESK. This CDR3 region has 17 residues. The CDR3 DNA is TGTGCCAGCAGCCCCCTAACGGCCCAAGTTAGCACAGATACGCAGTATTTT. Amino acid sequence: CASSPLTAQVSTDTQYF.

This chain links TRBV15 with TRBJ1-1; TRBD1 might be the D (6 bases). The V end lost 0 bases, the J end lost 3 bases, and 11 bases lay between the germline ends. Per germline, CDR1 LNHNV and CDR2 YYDKDF (reference sequence). CDR3 size: 15 residues. CDR3 DNA: TGTGCCACCAGCAGAGATGGGGGGCGGGACACTGAAGCTTTCTTT. Its translation is CATSRDGGRDTEAFF.

Ten or more counts support this clone. V gene TRBV7-6 combines with J gene TRBJ2-5, with 13 bases aligning to TRBD2. Germline V lookup: CDR1 SGHVS, CDR2 FNYEAQ. V shed 4 bases and J 7 bases; nucleotides not matched to a gene: 6. The CDR3 runs to 15 residues. DNA of the CDR3: TGTGCCAGCAGCTATACTAGCGGGAGGGAGGGGACCCAGTACTTC. This sequence encodes CASSYTSGREGTQYF.

This clone was counted between two and nine times. The genes are TRBV27 and TRBJ2-7; D is uncertain. Germline V gene sequence: CDR1 MNHEY, CDR2 SMNVEV (reference sequence). CDR3 size: 14 residues. The V end was cut by 5 bases, the J end by 2 bases, with 13 bases between. As DNA, the CDR3 is TGTGCCAGCAGTAGAGCAGACGGCCCCTACGAGCAGTACTTC. Translated: CASSRADGPYEQYF.

The CDR3 DNA sequence: TGTGCCAGCAGTGAAGCGGCGGGGGCAGATACGCAGTATTTT. It is translated as CASSEAAGADTQYF. The chain links TRBV6-1 to TRBJ2-3; 7 positions match TRBD2. Germline CDR1 reads MNHNS; CDR2 reads SASEGT. V shed 0 bases, J shed 4 bases, and the junction held 1 base outside the gene matches. The CDR3 runs to 14 residues.

This chain joins TRBV27 and TRBJ2-1, with D unresolved. The V gene lost 7 bases and the J gene lost 0 bases, with 16 bases spanning the gap. The CDR3 extends over 16 amino acids. The germline CDR1 and CDR2 sequences are MNHEY and SMNVEV (reference sequence). CDR3: CASTPEWSSSYNEQFF. The CDR3 DNA is TGTGCCAGCACCCCAGAGTGGTCGAGCTCCTACAATGAGCAGTTCTTC.

The chain combines TRBV6-2 or TRBV6-3 with TRBJ2-5; 10 nucleotides line up with TRBD1. The CDR3 sequence is 17 residues long. Germline V lookup: CDR1 MNHEY, CDR2 SVGEGT. The V and J ends lost 3 bases and 3 bases, in that order; junction bases with no gene match: 10. The CDR3 here is CASSYWLGTGDEETQYF. DNA of the CDR3: TGTGCCAGCAGTTATTGGCTTGGGACAGGGGATGAAGAGACCCAGTACTTC.

Sample share makes this clone large. The chain uses TRBV5-6 and TRBJ2-7, with D perhaps being TRBD1 or TRBD2 (6 bases each). Deletions cut 2 bases from V and 2 bases from J, with 14 bases between. This CDR3 comprises 15 residues. CDR1 and CDR2 (germline): SGHDT, YYEEEE. The CDR3 here is CASSFGGGKAYEQYF. In nucleotides, the CDR3 is TGTGCCAGCAGCTTTGGAGGGGGAAAGGCCTACGAGCAGTACTTC.

This clone is judged medium-sized. The V gene is TRBV20-1, the J gene TRBJ2-7, with 10 bases identical to TRBD2. The CDR3 consists of 13 residues. Per germline, CDR1 DFQATT and CDR2 SNEGSKA (reference sequence). V was pared by 2 bases and J by 3 bases, with 1 base of the junction left unmatched. In DNA, the CDR3 is TGCAGTGCTAGACCTAGCGGGAGCTACGAGCAGTACTTC. It specifies CSARPSGSYEQYF.

This clone was detected only once. The J gene is TRBJ1-2, the V gene TRBV30; D uncertain. The CDR3 sequence is 12 residues long. Germline values: CDR1 GTSNPN, CDR2 SVGIG (reference sequence). The CDR3 DNA reads TGTGCTCTTTACCCCGTATTCTATGGCTACACCTTC. Amino acid sequence: CALYPVFYGYTF. The entire variable domain, with the rest obtained from reference TRBV30 and TRBJ1-2, is as follows: SQTIHQWPATLVQPVGSPLSLECTVEGTSNPNLYWYRQAAGRGLQLLFYSVGIGQISSEVPQNLSASRPQDRQFILSSKKLLLSDSGFYLCALYPVFYGYTFGSGTRLTVV.

This clone was seen a handful of times. The rearrangement uses TRBV19 and TRBJ1-2; D ambiguous. Germline CDR1 LNHDA, CDR2 SQIVND (reference sequence). This CDR3 comprises 13 residues. Trimming removed 10 bases at V and 4 bases at J, with 16 bases between. Here the CDR3 reads CAIIKGWGYGYTF. In DNA form, the CDR3 reads TGTGCCATTATTAAGGGATGGGGCTATGGCTACACCTTC.

This clone was counted a few times. This chain links TRBV12-3 or TRBV12-4 with TRBJ2-7, with a possible D match to TRBD2 (6 bases). This CDR3 comprises 15 residues. Trimming pared 0 bases from V and 2 bases from J, leaving 11 bases between. The DNA for the CDR3 is TGTGCCAGCAGTTTAGCGCGGGGTCTGACCTACGAGCAGTACTTC. Translating gives CASSLARGLTYEQYF.

This rearrangement joins TRBV19 to TRBJ2-2, with 7 bases lining up with TRBD2. Germline trimming cut 4 bases from V and 7 bases from J; bases unmatched to any gene: 12. Germline V gene data show CDR1 as LNHDA and CDR2 as SQIVND (reference sequence). The CDR3 has 16 residues. The CDR3 DNA follows: TGTGCCAGTAGTACTCCCGGGGGGAAAAGTTACGGGGAGCTGTTTTTT. Amino acid sequence: CASSTPGGKSYGELFF. The full variable domain, with the rest looked up from reference TRBV19 and TRBJ2-2, is DGGITQSPKYLFRKEGQNVTLSCEQNLNHDAMYWYRQDPGQGLRLIYYSQIVNDFQKGDIAEGYSVSREKKESFPLTVTSAQKNPTAFYLCASSTPGGKSYGELFFGEGSRLTVL.

The genes are TRBV20-1 and TRBJ2-3; the match to TRBD2 covers 8 bases. Germline values: CDR1 DFQATT, CDR2 SNEGSKA (reference sequence). V dropped 8 bases and J dropped 0; count of bases not matched to a gene: 4. The CDR3 covers 13 residues. CDR3 protein: CSPSSGSTDTQYF. CDR3 sequence (DNA): TGCAGTCCTTCTAGCGGGAGCACAGATACGCAGTATTTT.

There are a few counts of this clone. The chain uses TRBV28 and TRBJ1-1; 7 bases agree with TRBD1. CDR1 is MDHEN, CDR2 SYDVKM, per germline. The J segment lost 2 bases and the V segment lost 3 bases, leaving 9 bases of the junction unmatched. The CDR3 consists of 16 residues. The CDR3 region is CASSFPRGQTNTEAFF. Here the CDR3 DNA reads TGTGCCAGCAGTTTCCCACGGGGACAGACAAACACTGAAGCTTTCTTT.

This clone was seen only a few times. The V and J genes are TRBV27 and TRBJ2-1; D unclear. CDR1 is MNHEY, CDR2 SMNVEV, per germline (reference sequence). The CDR3 covers 15 residues. Trimming took off 6 bases at V and 0 bases at J, with 12 bases between the two ends. CDR3 bases: TGTGCCAGCAGCCAAGACCATTCCTCCTACAATGAGCAGTTCTTC. As protein: CASSQDHSSYNEQFF.

The chain combines TRBV4-1 with TRBJ1-4; no reliable D call. Per the germline V gene, CDR1 is MGHRA and CDR2 is YSYEKL. Trimming removed 3 bases at V and 4 bases at J, with 15 bases between. The length of the CDR3 is 16 residues. CDR3 nucleotides: TGCGCCAGCAGCCAGTCCTTTGCGGAGTATAATGAAAAACTGTTTTTT. Its protein is CASSQSFAEYNEKLFF.

V usage is TRBV7-3 and J usage is TRBJ2-7; TRBD1 is a possible D gene (7 bases). Germline loops: CDR1 SGHTA, CDR2 FQGTGA. CDR3 length: 18 residues. With 0 bases removed from V and 2 bases from J, the gap between germline ends came to 20 bases. CDR3 DNA: TGTGCCAGCAGCTTAACCCCTCCCCGTCCAGGGGGGACCTACGAGCAGTACTTC. Its translation: CASSLTPPRPGGTYEQYF.

This clone was detected once. As the CDR3 is not closed by the conserved phenylalanine or tryptophan, this likely results from a read error. The chain carries TRBV3-1 and TRBJ1-1; a weak D match, TRBD1 (5 bases). The CDR3 runs to 15 residues. With 3 bases removed from V and 3 bases from J, the gap between germline ends came to 14 bases. Germline V CDR1 and CDR2: LGHDT, YNNKEL (reference sequence). The CDR3 protein is CASSQGGKKDTEAFS. CDR3 DNA: TGTGCCAGCAGCCAGGGGGGGAAAAAGGACACTGAAGCTTTCTCT.